The T cell receptor (beta chain) under discussion was sequenced for a study of beta chain features in type 1 diabetes. In the study overall: The examined sorted cells totaled about 98 million across samples. Study-wide findings and caveats: Shorter TCRB CDR3s, moderately but significantly so, marked every one of the four CD4+ subsets in Type 1 diabetes patients.

Around 110 mL of blood, on average, came from one heparinised draw per donor. Sequenced material consisted of expressed TCRB transcripts (all of the isolated RNA was reverse transcribed). The table came from immunoSEQ multiplex PCR; TCRdb's copy has only in-frame clones and leaves some out. In the table there are about 640,000 clones, around 11% of which are singletons. Regarding this clone: Its antigen is currently unknown.

Germline assignment: CDR1 ENHRY and CDR2 SYGVKD. The CDR3 is 15 amino acids. V was clipped by 1 base and J by 5 bases; unmatched bases: 5. The sequence derives from a man aged 30-40 years with type 1 diabetes. V is TRBV10-3 and J is TRBJ2-1; 7 bases align to TRBD2. Sequencing was performed on naive CD4+ T cells from blood. This chain's CDR3 is CAISELAGVHNEQFF. For the CDR3, the DNA is TGTGCCATCAGTGAGTTGGCGGGGGTGCACAATGAGCAGTTCTTC.